A single sample is the source of the 20 T cell receptor beta chains below, sequenced in a study of early T cells in non-severe SARS-CoV-2 infection. TCRdb itself ran the 5' RACE reads through MiXCR, one entry per CDR3 protein. The sample contains just under 90,000 distinct CDR3 sequences, around 15% of which appear only once. The sample consisted of whole blood. These receptors were taken from an adult who was a healthcare worker with PCR-confirmed SARS-CoV-2 infection or an uninfected control (not recorded which).

This clonotype was seen repeatedly, ten times or more. The gene calls are TRBV3-1 and TRBJ2-7; TRBD2 might be the D (5 bases). CDR1 is LGHDT and CDR2 is YNNKEL in the germline V gene (reference sequence). V lost 5 bases and J lost 3, with 17 bases in between. The CDR3 is 15 residues long. The CDR3 sequence: CASSTTSGIVYEQYF. In DNA form, the CDR3 reads TGTGCCAGCAGCACTACTTCGGGGATCGTCTACGAGCAGTACTTC.

In its sample, this clonotype was seen a few times. The chain combines TRBV19 with TRBJ1-4; no firm D call. The CDR3 is 15 amino acids. V gave up 6 bases and J gave up 1 base, with 12 bases separating them. Germline-derived CDR1 and CDR2 are LNHDA and SQIVND (reference sequence). Here the CDR3 reads CASSPFWGTNEKLFF. For the CDR3, the DNA is TGTGCCAGTAGCCCCTTCTGGGGAACTAATGAAAAACTGTTTTTT.

This clonotype was found many times. The V call is TRBV5-8, the J call TRBJ2-3; D may be TRBD1 (5 bases). V was pared by 2 bases and J by 4 bases, with 8 bases between. Looked up from germline, CDR1 is SGHTS and CDR2 is YDEGEE. The CDR3 extends over 13 amino acids. CDR3 residues: CASSFLGADTQYF. The DNA for the CDR3 is TGTGCCAGCAGCTTCTTAGGGGCAGATACGCAGTATTTT.

This clonotype was observed a few times. The V call is TRBV28, the J call TRBJ2-1; D call uncertain. V was shortened by 6 bases and J by 8 bases, with 20 bases between the two germline ends. CDR3 length equals 15 residues. Looked up from germline, CDR1 is MDHEN and CDR2 is SYDVKM. The CDR3 spells CASRRTILGVDEQFF. In DNA form, the CDR3 reads TGTGCCAGCAGGCGAACAATACTTGGGGTGGATGAGCAGTTCTTC.

This clonotype was seen a handful of times. The chain has TRBV23-1 and TRBJ2-7; 13 nucleotides line up with TRBD2. TRBV23-1 is flagged as an ORF with uncertain function. After removal of 3 bases from V and 3 bases from J, the junction contained 20 bases not matched to a gene. The CDR3 covers 21 residues. The CDR3 is CASSQPTRAARTSGSGYEQYF. As DNA, the CDR3 is TGCGCCAGCAGTCAGCCCACCCGCGCCGCCAGGACTAGCGGGAGTGGCTACGAGCAGTACTTC.

This clonotype was picked up many times. The chain couples TRBV6-6 to TRBJ1-2; 8 bases agree with TRBD1. CDR3 length: 15 residues. Germline values: CDR1 MNHNY, CDR2 SVGAGI (reference sequence). V dropped 6 bases and J dropped 4; count of bases not matched to a gene: 10. The CDR3 sequence: CASRNTDRGFYGYTF. For the CDR3, the DNA is TGTGCCAGCAGGAACACTGACAGGGGTTTCTATGGCTACACCTTC.

This clonotype was seen a few times. The chain links TRBV4-1 to TRBJ2-5; D tentatively reads TRBD1 or TRBD2 (5 bases each). The V gene lost 1 base and the J gene lost 2 bases, with 11 bases spanning the gap. The CDR3 runs to 15 residues. CDR1 and CDR2 from the germline V gene are MGHRA and YSYEKL. The DNA for the CDR3 is TGCGCCAGCAGCCAAGGTTGGGACGCTCAAGAGACCCAGTACTTC. It translates to CASSQGWDAQETQYF.

The rearrangement joins TRBV5-1 to TRBJ2-1, with 7 bases matching TRBD1. Trimming at V came to 2 bases and at J to 2 bases, leaving 4 bases not matched to a gene. This CDR3 has 15 residues. The germline gives CDR1 SGHRS, CDR2 YFSETQ. The CDR3 sequence is CASSLGGLTYNEQFF. Here the CDR3 DNA reads TGCGCCAGCAGCTTAGGGGGCTTAACCTACAATGAGCAGTTCTTC.

This clonotype has a handful of counts. The gene calls are TRBV20-1 and TRBJ1-5; no clear D. Trimming removed 0 bases from V and 1 base from J, with 10 bases in between. The germline V gene has CDR1 DFQATT and CDR2 SNEGSKA (reference sequence). The CDR3 length is 15 residues. DNA for the CDR3: TGCAGTGCTAGAGATCCCGGTTTAAGCAATCAGCCCCAGCATTTT. Translated, it gives CSARDPGLSNQPQHF.

The V call is TRBV18, the J call TRBJ2-1; 9 bases align to TRBD2. Germline CDR1 and CDR2: KGHSH and LQKENI. With V trimmed by 2 bases and J by 3 bases, 2 bases remained unmatched. The CDR3 has 15 residues. Here the CDR3 DNA reads TGTGCCAGCTCACCATTACTAGCGGGCTACAATGAGCAGTTCTTC. It is translated as CASSPLLAGYNEQFF.

The V and J genes are TRBV7-9 and TRBJ2-2, with D uncertain. The V and J ends lost 5 bases and 1 base respectively, with 11 bases between them. The CDR3 extends over 15 amino acids. CDR1 is SEHNR and CDR2 is FQNEAQ in the germline V gene (reference sequence). The CDR3 DNA follows: TGTGCCAGCAGCCCAAGGACGGGGAACACCGGGGAGCTGTTTTTT. It codes for CASSPRTGNTGELFF.

The genes are TRBV28 and TRBJ2-3; TRBD2 matches at 7 bases. V lost 1 base to trimming and J lost 0 bases; unmatched junction nucleotides: 4. CDR1 and CDR2 (germline): MDHEN, SYDVKM. The CDR3 is made up of 16 amino acids. CDR3 sequence (DNA): TGTGCCAGCAGTTTATCCCTAGCGGCTAGCACAGATACGCAGTATTTT. Translating it yields CASSLSLAASTDTQYF.

Here the CDR3 DNA reads TGTGCCAGCACTAATCAGGGGCGAGGGTCCTACAATGAGCAGTTCTTC. This translates into CASTNQGRGSYNEQFF. V gene TRBV6-1 combines with J gene TRBJ2-1, with a weak D call TRBD1 (6 bases). Looked up from germline, CDR1 is MNHNS and CDR2 is SASEGT. With 7 bases removed from V and 1 base from J, the gap between germline ends came to 17 bases. The CDR3 is made up of 16 amino acids.

This clonotype was counted a few times. The chain joins TRBV20-1 to TRBJ2-7, with 12 bases lining up with TRBD2. Germline trimming cut 5 bases from V and 3 bases from J; bases unmatched to any gene: 2. The CDR3 has 13 residues. Germline-derived CDR1 and CDR2 are DFQATT and SNEGSKA (reference sequence). The DNA for the CDR3 is TGCAGTGCTGGACTAGCGGGGTACTACGAGCAGTACTTC. Translating it yields CSAGLAGYYEQYF.

This clonotype was found a few times. The chain carries TRBV18 and TRBJ1-6, with D perhaps TRBD1 (6 bases). Germline-derived CDR1 and CDR2 are KGHSH and LQKENI. The CDR3 extends over 15 amino acids. Trimming took off 4 bases at V and 2 bases at J, with 9 bases between the two ends. The CDR3 loop reads CASSLDRTYNSPLHF. The CDR3 DNA reads as TGTGCCAGCTCACTCGACAGGACCTATAATTCACCCCTCCACTTT.

The chain has TRBV20-1 and TRBJ2-5; a weak D match, TRBD1 (6 bases). Germline assignment: CDR1 DFQATT and CDR2 SNEGSKA (reference sequence). The V gene lost 0 bases and the J gene lost 5 bases, with 10 bases spanning the gap. CDR3 size: 13 residues. CDR3 in DNA: TGCAGTGCTAGAGAGTACAGGGAGGAGACCCAGTACTTC. Translating it yields CSAREYREETQYF.

At least ten counts were recorded for this clonotype. The V call is TRBV18, the J call TRBJ2-2, with 7 bases matching TRBD1. The ends lost 3 bases at V and 2 bases at J; junction bases unmatched: 6. Germline V lookup: CDR1 KGHSH, CDR2 LQKENI. This CDR3 has 16 residues. This CDR3 reads CASSPLRDSNTGELFF. For the CDR3, the DNA is TGTGCCAGCTCACCCCTCCGGGACAGTAACACCGGGGAGCTGTTTTTT.

This chain joins TRBV29-1 and TRBJ2-7; 9 bases agree with TRBD2. V lost 1 base, J lost 2 bases, and 3 bases stayed unmatched. The CDR3 sequence is 14 residues long. CDR1 is SQVTM and CDR2 is ANQGSEA in the germline V gene. CDR3 amino acids: CSVEVPSGTYEQYF. DNA of the CDR3: TGCAGCGTTGAAGTTCCTAGCGGGACCTACGAGCAGTACTTC.

In its sample, this clonotype was seen a few times. The CDR3 protein is CASSRGFGANVLTF. The DNA for the CDR3 is TGTGCCAGCAGCCGGGGGTTCGGGGCCAACGTCCTGACTTTC. This chain connects TRBV14 to TRBJ2-6; perhaps D is TRBD1 or TRBD2 (5 bases each). The V gene lost 4 bases and the J gene lost 4 bases, with 8 bases spanning the gap. CDR1 and CDR2 from the germline V gene are SGHDN and FVKESK. This CDR3 is built from 14 residues.

This chain connects TRBV29-1 to TRBJ2-1; the D gene is possibly TRBD1 (6 bases). The germline gives CDR1 SQVTM, CDR2 ANQGSEA. The CDR3 loop spans 13 amino acids. The germline V and J ends were trimmed by 6 bases and 6 bases, with 15 bases remaining between them. CDR3: CSVTTTGLNEQFF. The CDR3 DNA is TGCAGCGTCACGACCACAGGGCTCAATGAGCAGTTCTTC.